This entry lists 26 T cell receptor beta chains sequenced from one sample in a study of Ad26.COV2.S vaccination and SARS-CoV-2 variants. The repertoire was sequenced with immunoSEQ multiplex PCR; TCRdb's copy has only in-frame clones and lacks some. The sample has 120,000 to 150,000 clones, 80% to 90% seen once. Sequences were derived from peripheral blood, sampled after recovery from COVID-19. These receptors were collected from a human donor who had recovered from COVID-19.

The chain links TRBV5-5 to TRBJ2-3; 8 positions match TRBD2. The CDR3 totals 18 residues. With 0 bases clipped from V and 4 bases from J, the junction kept 13 bases outside the gene matches. Germline V gene lookup returns CDR1 SGHKS and CDR2 YYEKEE (reference sequence). CDR3 nucleotide sequence: TGTGCCAGCAGCTTGGAGGTTTCGGGCGGGGGGAGGCCAGATACGCAGTATTTT. Protein product: CASSLEVSGGGRPDTQYF.

This clone came up once. The chain joins TRBV28 to TRBJ1-4, with D perhaps matching TRBD1 (5 bases). CDR1 is MDHEN, CDR2 SYDVKM, per germline. Trimming cost V 2 bases and J 8 bases, with 21 bases left between them. The CDR3 totals 17 residues. As DNA, the CDR3 is TGTGCCAGCAGTTTAGGATTCGTGGCAGGGACGAGGGAAAAACTGTTTTTT. This codes for CASSLGFVAGTREKLFF.

V is TRBV9 and J is TRBJ2-1; 11 bases fit TRBD2. The CDR3 covers 19 residues. CDR1 and CDR2 (germline): SGDLS, YYNGEE. After removal of 1 base from V and 0 bases from J, the junction contained 9 bases not matched to a gene. CDR3 sequence (DNA): TGTGCCAGCAGCGTAAAGGACCTACTAGCGGGGGTCTCCTACAATGAGCAGTTCTTC. Its protein is CASSVKDLLAGVSYNEQFF.

This clone was found once. This sequence joins TRBV28 and TRBJ2-1, with D perhaps assigned TRBD1 or TRBD2 (5 bases each). Germline V gives CDR1 MDHEN, CDR2 SYDVKM. The CDR3 has 17 amino acids. V lost 3 bases to trimming and J lost 5 bases, with 20 bases between them. CDR3 bases: TGTGCCAGCAGTTTCGGACGTTGGGGGACCGCAAACAATGAGCAGTTCTTC. This gives the protein CASSFGRWGTANNEQFF.

The chain joins TRBV7-2 to TRBJ1-5; TRBD1 might be the D (5 bases). CDR3 size: 13 residues. Trimming pared 5 bases from V and 5 bases from J, leaving 10 bases between. The germline gives CDR1 SGHTA, CDR2 FQGNSA. CDR3 loop: CASSPARDQPQHF. CDR3 nucleotide sequence: TGTGCCAGCAGCCCCGCCAGGGATCAGCCCCAGCATTTT.

The genes are TRBV12-3 or TRBV12-4 and TRBJ1-5; the D gene is possibly TRBD1 (6 bases). This CDR3 comprises 13 residues. Trimming pared 5 bases from V and 3 bases from J, leaving 8 bases between. For the CDR3, the DNA is TGTGCCAGCAGTACAGGGCACAATCAGCCCCAGCATTTT. Residues: CASSTGHNQPQHF.

The chain joins TRBV10-1 to TRBJ2-7; no reliable D call. The CDR3 consists of 13 residues. The germline gives CDR1 WNHNN, CDR2 SYGVQD (reference sequence). The V end lost 3 bases, the J end lost 5 bases, and 11 bases lay between the germline ends. The DNA for the CDR3 is TGCGCCAGCAGTGACCCCGCCGCCGACGAGCAGTACTTC. It translates to CASSDPAADEQYF.

This clone occurred a few times. The V and J genes are TRBV12-3 or TRBV12-4 and TRBJ2-5; weak D call: TRBD1 (6 bases). This CDR3 spans 13 amino acids. The germline V and J ends were trimmed by 5 bases and 4 bases, with 11 bases remaining between them. The CDR3 here is CASSQQGRETQYF. CDR3 DNA sequence: TGTGCCAGCAGTCAACAGGGTCGAGAGACCCAGTACTTC.

This chain uses TRBV30 with TRBJ2-1, with D possibly TRBD1 on 6 matching bases. Germline V lookup: CDR1 GTSNPN, CDR2 SVGIG (reference sequence). V lost 3 bases and J 8 bases, leaving 17 bases between the germline ends. This CDR3 comprises 14 residues. CDR3 in amino acids: CAWRPQGTIDEQFF. The CDR3 nucleotides are TGTGCCTGGAGACCACAGGGAACTATCGATGAGCAGTTCTTC.

The chain recombines TRBV7-9 with TRBJ1-4; 8 bases line up with TRBD1. The CDR3 sequence is 17 residues long. Germline values: CDR1 SEHNR, CDR2 FQNEAQ (reference sequence). The V and J ends lost 3 bases and 3 bases, in that order; junction bases with no gene match: 9. The CDR3 DNA reads TGTGCCAGCAGCTTGATTTCCCCGGGACAGGCTAATGAAAAACTGTTTTTT. This translates into CASSLISPGQANEKLFF.

The V call is TRBV5-6, the J call TRBJ1-6; weak D call: TRBD1 (6 bases). The CDR3 contains 17 residues. The germline CDR1 and CDR2 sequences are SGHDT and YYEEEE. V lost 7 bases, J lost 0 bases, and 17 bases lay in between. The CDR3 DNA follows: TGTGCCAGCGCGATGGGGGGCGGGAGCTCCTATAATTCACCCCTCCACTTT. As protein: CASAMGGGSSYNSPLHF.

The J gene is TRBJ1-4, the V gene TRBV10-2, with TRBD1 matching 7 bases. CDR1 and CDR2 from the germline V gene are WSHSY and SAAADI. The CDR3 totals 14 residues. The V segment lost 4 bases and the J segment 4 bases; nucleotides outside the gene matches: 3. CDR3 sequence reads: CASSGGQVNEKLFF. The CDR3 DNA sequence: TGCGCCAGCAGTGGAGGACAGGTTAATGAAAAACTGTTTTTT.

This clone has more than one count but fewer than ten. The CDR3 here is CASSRGSEQFF. CDR3 nucleotide sequence: TGTGCCAGCAGCCGGGGAAGTGAGCAGTTCTTC. V is TRBV7-9 and J is TRBJ2-1, with a tentative D call TRBD2 (5 bases). The CDR3 has 11 residues. CDR1 and CDR2 from the germline V gene are SEHNR and FQNEAQ (reference sequence). The germline V and J ends were trimmed by 5 bases and 9 bases, with 8 bases remaining between them.

This sequence joins TRBV4-3 and TRBJ1-4; possibly TRBD1 for D (6 bases). Germline V gene data show CDR1 as LGHNA and CDR2 as YSLEER. There are 15 residues in the CDR3. Trimming stripped 0 bases from V and 8 bases from J, with 13 bases between. CDR3 in DNA: TGCGCCAGCAGCCAAGATTGGGGGCTGAGCGAAAAACTGTTTTTT. Protein: CASSQDWGLSEKLFF.

This clone showed up just a few times. CDR3 in amino acids: CASLEFGSEAFF. In DNA, the CDR3 is TGTGCCAGCCTCGAGTTCGGTTCTGAAGCTTTCTTT. This chain links TRBV5-4 with TRBJ1-1; D remains ambiguous. This CDR3 has 12 residues. Trimming pared 7 bases from V and 6 bases from J, leaving 13 bases between. The V gene's germline CDR1 is SGHNT and CDR2 YYREEE (reference sequence).

This chain links TRBV10-2 with TRBJ2-2; the D is unclear. CDR3 length: 13 residues. V dropped 4 bases and J dropped 2 bases, with 5 bases sitting between them. CDR1 and CDR2 from the germline V gene are WSHSY and SAAADI. The DNA of the CDR3 is TGCGCCAGCAGTGCCAGAAACACCGGGGAGCTGTTTTTT. Its protein product is CASSARNTGELFF.

This clone appeared many times. The genes are TRBV3-1 (or the pseudogene TRBV3-2) and TRBJ2-1; weak D call: TRBD2 (5 bases). The germline gives CDR1 LGHDT, CDR2 YNNKEL (reference sequence). CDR3 length: 11 residues. The germline V and J ends were trimmed by 8 bases and 6 bases, with 8 bases remaining between them. The CDR3 protein is CASRGFNEQFF. In DNA form, the CDR3 reads TGTGCCAGCCGAGGGTTCAATGAGCAGTTCTTC.

This chain uses TRBV7-9 with TRBJ2-1, with 8 positions matching TRBD2. The CDR3 consists of 16 residues. Germline values: CDR1 SEHNR, CDR2 FQNEAQ (reference sequence). The junction had 5 bases not matched to a gene; V was cut back by 1 base and J by 3 bases. CDR3 sequence (DNA): TGTGCCAGCAGCTTAGTTCTACTAGCGGACTACAATGAGCAGTTCTTC. Protein: CASSLVLLADYNEQFF.

The rearrangement uses TRBV29-1 and TRBJ2-3; D unresolved. The CDR3 consists of 13 residues. CDR1 is SQVTM and CDR2 is ANQGSEA in the germline V gene. V was pared by 4 bases and J by 2 bases, with 10 bases between. CDR3 coding DNA: TGCAGCGTTGTTGGCAGACTCACAGATACGCAGTATTTT. It translates to CSVVGRLTDTQYF.

The genes are TRBV6-2 or TRBV6-3 and TRBJ1-5; TRBD1 might be the D (6 bases). The CDR3 sequence is 16 residues long. The germline CDR1 and CDR2 sequences are MNHEY and SVGEGT. The ends were cut back, 2 bases at V and 3 bases at J, with 14 bases in the middle. The CDR3 DNA reads TGTGCCAGCAGTTACCCCTTTAGGGGGGTCAATCAGCCCCAGCATTTT. It translates to CASSYPFRGVNQPQHF.

The chain uses TRBV4-3 and TRBJ2-3; D is tentatively TRBD1 or TRBD2 (6 bases each). This CDR3 has 18 amino acids. CDR1 is LGHNA and CDR2 is YSLEER in the germline V gene. The germline V and J ends were trimmed by 3 bases and 2 bases, with 21 bases remaining between them. The CDR3 loop reads CASSQGGRGGGNTDTQYF. CDR3 nucleotide sequence: TGCGCCAGCAGCCAGGGGGGCAGGGGTGGGGGCAACACAGATACGCAGTATTTT.

The CDR3 here is CASSPLGGGEGEKLFF. The CDR3 DNA reads TGCGCCAGCAGCCCCCTCGGGGGGGGAGAAGGTGAAAAACTGTTTTTT. This chain uses TRBV4-3 with TRBJ1-4, with D perhaps TRBD1 (5 bases). The germline V and J ends were trimmed by 4 bases and 7 bases, with 19 bases remaining between them. This CDR3 comprises 16 residues. Germline loops: CDR1 LGHNA, CDR2 YSLEER.

This sequence joins TRBV7-9 and TRBJ2-7; 10 bases align to TRBD1. Trimming took 4 bases from V and 6 from J; bases not matched to a gene: 6. The CDR3 has 14 amino acids. Germline assignment: CDR1 SEHNR and CDR2 FQNEAQ (reference sequence). For the CDR3, the DNA is TGTGCCAGCAGCTCCCCGGGACAGGGGCCCGAGCAGTACTTC. Translating it yields CASSSPGQGPEQYF.

The chain uses TRBV19 and TRBJ2-5, with D tentatively TRBD2 (7 bases). The CDR3 has 14 amino acids. Looked up from germline, CDR1 is LNHDA and CDR2 is SQIVND (reference sequence). V was clipped by 3 bases and J by 5 bases, with 13 bases between them. The CDR3 loop is CASSIGGADETQYF. The CDR3 nucleotides read TGTGCCAGTAGTATTGGGGGGGCCGATGAGACCCAGTACTTC.

The J gene is TRBJ1-2, the V gene TRBV24-1; no firm D call. The CDR3 length is 13 residues. V shed 1 base and J shed 6 bases, with 8 bases lying between them. Germline values: CDR1 KGHDR, CDR2 SFDVKD. Here the CDR3 reads CATSDLKGHGYTF. The CDR3 region has the DNA TGTGCCACCAGTGATTTAAAGGGCCATGGCTACACCTTC.

The chain has TRBV7-9 and TRBJ2-7; no reliable D call. Trimming cost V 3 bases and J 3 bases, with 9 bases left between them. CDR3 length equals 13 residues. Germline-derived CDR1 and CDR2 are SEHNR and FQNEAQ (reference sequence). The CDR3 nucleotides are TGTGCCAGCAGCTTTGGTTCAGTCTACGAGCAGTACTTC. Protein: CASSFGSVYEQYF.